What follows is one TCR beta chain and its context. The antigen is undetermined. A roughly 9.3 ml volume of fresh peripheral blood provided the PBMCs. Researchers took RNA transcripts and amplified TCR beta CDR3 regions from them. Scientists carried out first-round RT-PCR using HTBI primers and then a second-round multiplex PCR. Via MiXCR, TCRdb re-called the multiplex PCR reads, giving one row per CDR3 protein. The sample lists about 740,000 distinct CDR3 sequences; roughly two fifths were seen once. This sample was included in a study of Graves' ophthalmopathy and Graves' hyperthyroidism. The CDR3 consists of 15 residues. Per germline, CDR1 SGHTA and CDR2 FQGNSA. V lost 3 bases, J lost 5 bases, and 4 bases stayed unmatched. Findings and limits, study-wide: Blood shared most expanded thyroid clonotypes above 0.001 frequency. Prediction of ophthalmopathy progression reached around 71% sensitivity and roughly 72% specificity.

This clonotype originated in an adult man with Graves' ophthalmopathy. Sequencing used peripheral blood. The chain combines TRBV7-2 with TRBJ2-2; 9 nucleotides line up with TRBD2. CDR3 loop: CASSLQAGGTGELFF. The CDR3 DNA reads TGTGCCAGCAGCTTGCAAGCGGGGGGAACCGGGGAGCTGTTTTTT. The full variable domain, with the rest looked up from reference TRBV7-2 and TRBJ2-2, is GAGVSQSPSNKVTEKGKDVELRCDPISGHTALYWYRQSLGQGLEFLIYFQGNSAPDKSGLPSDRFSAERTGGSVSTLTIQRTQQEDSAVYLCASSLQAGGTGELFFGEGSRLTVL.